Listed here are 5 T cell receptor beta chains from one sample, sequenced in a study of blood T cell repertoires in COVID-19. Some clones are missing from TCRdb's copy, which holds only in-frame ones; the method was immunoSEQ multiplex PCR. The sample lists about 44,000 clones; about 81% were seen once. Material: peripheral blood. All receptors come from a human donor in a cohort sampled during active COVID-19.

The sample holds a few counts of this clone. The chain uses TRBV30 and TRBJ2-3; 11 bases align to TRBD1. V lost 8 bases to trimming and J lost 7 bases; unmatched junction nucleotides: 5. Germline CDR1 reads GTSNPN; CDR2 reads SVGIG (reference sequence). This CDR3 is built from 12 residues. The CDR3 spells CAGGQGDYTQYF. The CDR3 bases are TGTGCCGGGGGACAGGGGGATTATACGCAGTATTTT.

This clone was detected once. The chain combines TRBV18 with TRBJ2-5; 8 nucleotides agree with TRBD1. Germline V gene lookup returns CDR1 KGHSH and CDR2 LQKENI. With V trimmed by 5 bases and J by 5 bases, 4 bases remained unmatched. The CDR3 contains 13 residues. The CDR3 coding sequence is TGTGCCAGCTCAGGGGACAGGCGGGAGACCCAGTACTTC. Translating it yields CASSGDRRETQYF. Full variable domain (outside the CDR3, taken from reference TRBV18 and TRBJ2-5): NAGVMQNPRHLVRRRGQEARLRCSPMKGHSHVYWYRQLPEEGLKFMVYLQKENIIDESGMPKERFSAEFPKEGPSILRIQQVVRGDSAAYFCASSGDRRETQYFGPGTRLLVL.

The chain combines TRBV10-3 with TRBJ1-3; TRBD1 might be the D (6 bases). This CDR3 is built from 15 residues. Trimming removed 6 bases from V and 0 bases from J, with 12 bases in between. Germline CDR1 reads ENHRY; CDR2 reads SYGVKD. DNA for the CDR3: TGTGCCATCAGGTTCGAACAGGGCTCTGGAAACACCATATATTTT. It yields the protein CAIRFEQGSGNTIYF.

The chain recombines TRBV5-1 with TRBJ2-6, with TRBD1 matching over 9 bases. Germline V gene lookup returns CDR1 SGHRS and CDR2 YFSETQ. The CDR3 is 16 residues long. The J segment lost 2 bases and the V segment lost 4 bases, leaving 4 bases of the junction unmatched. The CDR3 here is CASSRTGGAGANVLTF. In DNA, the CDR3 is TGCGCCAGCAGCCGCACAGGGGGCGCTGGGGCCAACGTCCTGACTTTC. Full variable domain (rest looked up from reference TRBV5-1 and TRBJ2-6): KAGVTQTPRYLIKTRGQQVTLSCSPISGHRSVSWYQQTPGQGLQFLFEYFSETQRNKGNFPGRFSGRQFSNSRSEMNVSTLELGDSALYLCASSRTGGAGANVLTFGAGSRLTVL.

V is TRBV5-6 and J is TRBJ2-1; 8 bases agree with TRBD2. The junction had 4 bases not matched to a gene; V was cut back by 0 bases and J by 5 bases. Germline values: CDR1 SGHDT, CDR2 YYEEEE. CDR3 size: 15 residues. The DNA of the CDR3 is TGTGCCAGCAGCTTGGGCGGGGGGCTACACAATGAGCAGTTCTTC. Its translation is CASSLGGGLHNEQFF.